The 5 T cell receptor beta chains below come from one sample, sequenced in a study of early T cells in non-severe SARS-CoV-2 infection. TCRdb reanalysed the 5' RACE reads using MiXCR and keeps one entry per CDR3 protein. The sample holds 80,000 to 95,000 distinct CDR3 sequences, 15% to 20% seen once. This specimen was whole blood, taken at baseline. These receptor sequences come from an adult who was a healthcare worker with PCR-confirmed SARS-CoV-2 infection or an uninfected control (not recorded which).

The gene calls are TRBV5-1 and TRBJ2-7; weak D call: TRBD2 (6 bases). V was clipped by 5 bases and J by 5 bases, with 20 bases between them. Germline assignment: CDR1 SGHRS and CDR2 YFSETQ. This CDR3 is 15 amino acids long. The CDR3 DNA reads TGCGCCAGCAGAATCTCCGGGACTCCTTACAACGAGCAGTACTTC. Translating gives CASRISGTPYNEQYF.

This clonotype was observed at least ten times. V gene TRBV4-3 combines with J gene TRBJ2-1; D unclear. The V gene's germline CDR1 is LGHNA and CDR2 YSLEER. The CDR3 spans 13 residues. Deletions cut 2 bases from V and 3 bases from J, with 5 bases between. In DNA form, the CDR3 reads TGCGCCAGCAGCCAAACGCTCTACAATGAGCAGTTCTTC. Its translation: CASSQTLYNEQFF.

The chain joins TRBV6-5 to TRBJ1-3; the D is unclear. V was pared by 0 bases and J by 6 bases, with 12 bases between. Germline V CDR1 and CDR2: MNHEY, SVGAGI. CDR3 length equals 15 residues. The CDR3 is CASSYSEGRVNTIYF. The DNA for the CDR3 is TGTGCCAGCAGTTACTCGGAGGGAAGAGTAAACACCATATATTTT.

There are a few counts of this clonotype. J is TRBJ2-1 and V is TRBV9; 15 nucleotides line up with TRBD2. The trim removed 4 bases at V and 6 bases at J, leaving 2 bases unmatched. The CDR3 is 15 residues long. Germline V gene lookup returns CDR1 SGDLS and CDR2 YYNGEE. DNA for the CDR3: TGTGCCAGCAGCCAGGGACTAGCGGGGGGCAATGAGCAGTTCTTC. Translation: CASSQGLAGGNEQFF.

The J gene is TRBJ2-1, the V gene TRBV4-1, with 10 bases fitting TRBD2. This CDR3 region has 14 residues. CDR1 is MGHRA, CDR2 YSYEKL, per germline. The V gene end was trimmed by 4 bases and the J gene end by 5 bases; junction bases not matched to a gene: 2. This CDR3 is CASSPSGSHNEQFF. In DNA, the CDR3 is TGCGCCAGCAGCCCTAGCGGGAGCCACAATGAGCAGTTCTTC.